The following is a T cell receptor (beta chain) sequence with its context. Its antigen is as yet unknown. A junction end diverges from the germline sequence, so it may reflect a read error. The sample is drawn from a study of beta chain features in type 1 diabetes. Study-wide results and caveats: Patients with type 1 diabetes carried fewer insertions and had more deletions at their VDJ junctions. Researchers reported that naive, central memory and Treg TCRB repertoires appeared more similar in patients than in healthy donors. Reads derived from cDNA could over-represent cells showing high TCR expression. PCR might favor shorter templates, but any such skew would affect patients and controls equally. In all four CD4+ subsets, TCRB CDR3 length was significantly, moderately reduced in type 1 diabetes.

TCRB transcripts that were expressed got sequenced, as all of the isolated RNA had been reverse transcribed. Only in-frame clones appear in the TCRdb table, and some are missing; sequencing was by immunoSEQ multiplex PCR. Of 400,000 or so clones listed, approximately 12% are singletons. The CDR3 is 13 amino acids. In germline, CDR1 is SGHTA, CDR2 FQGNSA. The receptor's source is a woman aged 18-29 years with type 1 diabetes. The rearrangement links TRBV7-2 to TRBJ1-2, with a possible D match to TRBD1 (6 bases). The sample was naive CD4+ T cells from blood. The CDR3 sequence is CASRLGAGDGYTF. CDR3 in DNA: TGTGCCAGCAGATTAGGGGCAGGGGACGGCTACACCTTC.